This TCR beta chain was retrieved from a study of cytomegalovirus exposure and HLA in healthy donors. Study background: Around 80 million unique TCR sequences came from HLA-typed donors in an early release. Across around 400 genotyped donors, about 81% landed in the Caucasian-associated ancestry cluster.

Study outcomes and limitations: As a later analysis revealed, most CMV-associated TCR beta chains appeared HLA-restricted.

The PCR made use of 60 Vbeta and 13 Jbeta primers. Only in-frame clones appear in the TCRdb table, and some are missing; sequencing was by immunoSEQ multiplex PCR. The data show over 150,000 clones, with approximately 80% seen just once and 5.6% held by the top ten. With regard to this clone: Its antigen is not identified.

J lost 3 bases, V lost 3 bases, and 5 bases had no gene match. CDR3 size: 15 residues. Germline values: CDR1 SGDLS, CDR2 YYNGEE. The sequencing sample was made of PBMCs. This receptor was identified in a middle-aged woman in good health and CMV-seropositive. The chain has TRBV9 and TRBJ2-3; 9 bases map to TRBD2. The CDR3 reads CASSDSGSFTDTQYF. In nucleotides, the CDR3 is TGTGCCAGCAGCGATAGCGGGAGTTTTACAGATACGCAGTATTTT.